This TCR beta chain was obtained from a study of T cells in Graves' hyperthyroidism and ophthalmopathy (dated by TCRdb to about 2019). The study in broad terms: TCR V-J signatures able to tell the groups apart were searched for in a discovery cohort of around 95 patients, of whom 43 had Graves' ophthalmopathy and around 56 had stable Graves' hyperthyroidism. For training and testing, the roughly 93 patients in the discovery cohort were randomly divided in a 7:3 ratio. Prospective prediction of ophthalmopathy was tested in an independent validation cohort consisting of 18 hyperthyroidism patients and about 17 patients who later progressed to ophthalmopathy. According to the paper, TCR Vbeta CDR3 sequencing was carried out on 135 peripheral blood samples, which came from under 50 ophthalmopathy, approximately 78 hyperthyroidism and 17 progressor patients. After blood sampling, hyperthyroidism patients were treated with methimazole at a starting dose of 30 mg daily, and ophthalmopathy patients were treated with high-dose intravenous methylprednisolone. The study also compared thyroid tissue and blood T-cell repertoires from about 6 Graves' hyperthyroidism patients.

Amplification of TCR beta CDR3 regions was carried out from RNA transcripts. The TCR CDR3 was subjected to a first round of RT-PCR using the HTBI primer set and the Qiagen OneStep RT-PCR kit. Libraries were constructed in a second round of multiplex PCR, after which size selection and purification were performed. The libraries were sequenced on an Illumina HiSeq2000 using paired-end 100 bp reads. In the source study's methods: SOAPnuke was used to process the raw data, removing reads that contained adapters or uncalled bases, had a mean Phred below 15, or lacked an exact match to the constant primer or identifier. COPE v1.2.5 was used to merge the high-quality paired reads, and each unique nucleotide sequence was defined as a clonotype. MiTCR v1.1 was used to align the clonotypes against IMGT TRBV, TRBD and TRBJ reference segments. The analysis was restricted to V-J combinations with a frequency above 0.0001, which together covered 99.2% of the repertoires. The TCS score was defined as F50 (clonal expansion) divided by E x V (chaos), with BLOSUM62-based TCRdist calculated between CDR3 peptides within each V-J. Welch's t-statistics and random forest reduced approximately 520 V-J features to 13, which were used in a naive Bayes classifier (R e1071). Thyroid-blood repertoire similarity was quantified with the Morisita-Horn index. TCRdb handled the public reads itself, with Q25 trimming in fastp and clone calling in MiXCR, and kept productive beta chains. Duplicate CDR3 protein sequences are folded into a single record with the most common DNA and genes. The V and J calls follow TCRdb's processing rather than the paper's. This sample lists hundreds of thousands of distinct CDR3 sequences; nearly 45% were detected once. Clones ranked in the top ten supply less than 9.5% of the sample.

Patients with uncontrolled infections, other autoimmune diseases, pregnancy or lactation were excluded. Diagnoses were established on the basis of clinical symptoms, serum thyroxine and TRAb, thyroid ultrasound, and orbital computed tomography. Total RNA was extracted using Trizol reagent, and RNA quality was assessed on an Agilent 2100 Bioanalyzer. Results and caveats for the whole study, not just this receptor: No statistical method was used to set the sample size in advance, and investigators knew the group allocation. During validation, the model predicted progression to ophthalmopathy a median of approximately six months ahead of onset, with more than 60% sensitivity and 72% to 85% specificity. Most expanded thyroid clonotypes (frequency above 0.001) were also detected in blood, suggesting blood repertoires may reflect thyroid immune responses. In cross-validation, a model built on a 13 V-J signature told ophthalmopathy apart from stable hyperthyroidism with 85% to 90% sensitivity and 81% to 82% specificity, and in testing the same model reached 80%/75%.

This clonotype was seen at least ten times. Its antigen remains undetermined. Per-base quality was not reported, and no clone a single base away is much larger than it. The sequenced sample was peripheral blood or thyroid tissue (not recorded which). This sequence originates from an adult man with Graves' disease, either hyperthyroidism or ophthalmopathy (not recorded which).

The CDR3 protein: CSAIDGSYNSPLHF. In nucleotides, the sequence is TGCAGCGCCATCGACGGTTCCTATAATTCACCCCTCCACTTT. Recombination linked TRBV29-1 to TRBJ1-6, with no reliable assignment of the D segment. At the junction V is shortened by 7 bases and J by 1 base, with 11 bases in between. CDR3 length: 14 amino acids, cysteine to phenylalanine. The CDR3 DNA has 42 bases and is translated from base 1. In the germline V gene, CDR1 corresponds to SQVTM and CDR2 to ANQGSEA. Supplemented by the reference TRBV29-1 and TRBJ1-6 proteins around the CDR3, the complete variable domain is SAVISQKPSRDICQRGTSLTIQCQVDSQVTMMFWYRQQPGQSLTLIATANQGSEATYESGFVIDKFPISRPNLTFSTLTVSNMSPEDSSIYLCSAIDGSYNSPLHFGNGTRLTVT.